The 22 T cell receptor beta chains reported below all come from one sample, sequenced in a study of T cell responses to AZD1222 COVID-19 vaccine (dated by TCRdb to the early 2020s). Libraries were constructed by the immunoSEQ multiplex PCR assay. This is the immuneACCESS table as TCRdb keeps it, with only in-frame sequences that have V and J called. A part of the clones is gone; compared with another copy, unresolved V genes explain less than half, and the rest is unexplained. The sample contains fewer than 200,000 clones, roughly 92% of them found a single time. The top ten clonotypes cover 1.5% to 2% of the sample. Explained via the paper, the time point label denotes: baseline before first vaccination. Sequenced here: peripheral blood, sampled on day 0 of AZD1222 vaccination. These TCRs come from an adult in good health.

CDR3 protein: CASSLRGGRDTQYF. For the CDR3, the DNA is TGTGCCAGCAGTTTGCGGGGGGGCCGAGATACGCAGTATTTT. The V and J genes are TRBV13 and TRBJ2-3; 9 nucleotides match TRBD2. J lost 5 bases, V lost 6 bases, and 6 bases had no gene match. The CDR3 covers 14 residues. Germline V gives CDR1 PRHDT, CDR2 FYEKMQ (reference sequence).

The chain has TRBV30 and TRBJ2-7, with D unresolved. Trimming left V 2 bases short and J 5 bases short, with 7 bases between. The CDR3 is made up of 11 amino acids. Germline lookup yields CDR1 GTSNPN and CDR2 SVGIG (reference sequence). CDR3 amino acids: CAWSSGNEQYF. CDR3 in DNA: TGTGCCTGGAGTTCAGGTAACGAGCAGTACTTC.

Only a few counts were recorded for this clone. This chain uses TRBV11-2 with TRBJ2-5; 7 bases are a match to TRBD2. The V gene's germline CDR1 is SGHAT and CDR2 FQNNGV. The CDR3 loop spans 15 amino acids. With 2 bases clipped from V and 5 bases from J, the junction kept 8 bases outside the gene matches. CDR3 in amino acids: CASSLIGRVKETQYF. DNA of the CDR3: TGTGCCAGCAGCTTAATAGGGAGGGTCAAGGAGACCCAGTACTTC.

The CDR3 here is CASSSVPGQAYNEQFF. The CDR3 DNA sequence: TGCGCCAGCAGCTCCGTACCAGGACAGGCGTACAATGAGCAGTTCTTC. This chain uses TRBV5-1 with TRBJ2-1; 7 bases align to TRBD1. This CDR3 region has 16 residues. Trimming removed 3 bases from V and 4 bases from J; junction bases left unmatched: 10. Germline values: CDR1 SGHRS, CDR2 YFSETQ.

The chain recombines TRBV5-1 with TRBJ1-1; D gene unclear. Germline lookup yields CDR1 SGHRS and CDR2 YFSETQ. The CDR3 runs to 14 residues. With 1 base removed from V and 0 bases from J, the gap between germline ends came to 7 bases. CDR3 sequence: CASSLTSVNTEAFF. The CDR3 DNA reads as TGCGCCAGCAGCTTGACATCCGTGAACACTGAAGCTTTCTTT.

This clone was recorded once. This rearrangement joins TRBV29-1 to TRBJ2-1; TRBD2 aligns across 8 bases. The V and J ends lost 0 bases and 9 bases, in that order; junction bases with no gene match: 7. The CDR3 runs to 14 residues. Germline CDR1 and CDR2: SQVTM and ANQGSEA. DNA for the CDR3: TGCAGCGTTGAAGACGGAGCGGGAGATCCTGAGCAGTTCTTC. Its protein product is CSVEDGAGDPEQFF.

The CDR3, as DNA: TGTGCCAGCAGCTTGAGTGTGTTACTAGCAAGAGATACGCAGTATTTT. Protein product: CASSLSVLLARDTQYF. The chain employs TRBV5-4 and TRBJ2-3, with a tentative D call TRBD2 (6 bases). The CDR3 contains 16 residues. Germline V CDR1 and CDR2: SGHNT, YYREEE (reference sequence). V gave up 1 base and J gave up 5 bases, with 17 bases separating them.

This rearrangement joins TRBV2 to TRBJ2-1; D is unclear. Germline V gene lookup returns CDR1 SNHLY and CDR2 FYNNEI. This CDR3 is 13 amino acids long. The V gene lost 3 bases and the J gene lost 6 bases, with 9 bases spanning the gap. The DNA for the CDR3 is TGTGCCAGCAGTGATCTCCCCGGCAATGAGCAGTTCTTC. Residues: CASSDLPGNEQFF. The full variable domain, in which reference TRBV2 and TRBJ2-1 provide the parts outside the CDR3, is EPEVTQTPSHQVTQMGQEVILRCVPISNHLYFYWYRQILGQKVEFLVSFYNNEISEKSEIFDDQFSVERPDGSNFTLKIRSTKLEDSAMYFCASSDLPGNEQFFGPGTRLTVL.

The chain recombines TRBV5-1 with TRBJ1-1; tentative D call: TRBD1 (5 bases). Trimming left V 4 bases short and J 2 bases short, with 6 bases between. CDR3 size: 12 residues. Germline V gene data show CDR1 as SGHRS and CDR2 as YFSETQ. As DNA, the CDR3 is TGCGCCAGCAGCCGGGACAACACTGAAGCTTTCTTT. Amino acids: CASSRDNTEAFF.

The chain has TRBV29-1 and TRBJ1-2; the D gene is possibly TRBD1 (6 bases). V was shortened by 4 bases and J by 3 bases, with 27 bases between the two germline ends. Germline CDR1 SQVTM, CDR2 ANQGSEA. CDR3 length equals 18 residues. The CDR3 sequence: CSVGVPTYRADPYYGYTF. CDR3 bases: TGCAGCGTTGGTGTTCCCACGTACAGGGCAGATCCCTACTATGGCTACACCTTC.

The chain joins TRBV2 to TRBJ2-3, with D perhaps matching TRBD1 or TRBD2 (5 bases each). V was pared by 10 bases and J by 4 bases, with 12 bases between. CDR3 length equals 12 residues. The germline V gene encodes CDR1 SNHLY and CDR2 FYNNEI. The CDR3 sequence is CATSRGPDTQYF. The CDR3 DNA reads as TGTGCCACATCAAGGGGACCAGATACGCAGTATTTT.

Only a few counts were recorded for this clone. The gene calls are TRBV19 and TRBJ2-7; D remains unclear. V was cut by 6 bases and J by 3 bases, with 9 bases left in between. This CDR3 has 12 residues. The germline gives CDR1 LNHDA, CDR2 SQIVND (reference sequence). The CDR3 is CASSDRYYEQYF. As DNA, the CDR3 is TGTGCCAGTAGCGACCGATACTACGAGCAGTACTTC.

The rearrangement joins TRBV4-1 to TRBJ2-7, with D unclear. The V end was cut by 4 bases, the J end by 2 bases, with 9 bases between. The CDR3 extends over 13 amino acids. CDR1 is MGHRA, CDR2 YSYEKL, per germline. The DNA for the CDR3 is TGCGCCAGCAGCCCCGACTCTGCCTACGAGCAGTACTTC. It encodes CASSPDSAYEQYF.

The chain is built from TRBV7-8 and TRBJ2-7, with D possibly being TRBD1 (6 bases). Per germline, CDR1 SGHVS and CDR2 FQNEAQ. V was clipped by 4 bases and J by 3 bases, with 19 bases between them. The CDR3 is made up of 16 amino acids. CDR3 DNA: TGTGCCAGCAGCTCCCCCTTTGGGACATCGGTCTACGAGCAGTACTTC. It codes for CASSSPFGTSVYEQYF. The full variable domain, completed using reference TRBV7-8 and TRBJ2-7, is GAGVSQSPRYKVAKRGQDVALRCDPISGHVSLFWYQQALGQGPEFLTYFQNEAQLDKSGLPSDRFFAERPEGSVSTLKIQRTQQEDSAVYLCASSSPFGTSVYEQYFGPGTRLTVT.

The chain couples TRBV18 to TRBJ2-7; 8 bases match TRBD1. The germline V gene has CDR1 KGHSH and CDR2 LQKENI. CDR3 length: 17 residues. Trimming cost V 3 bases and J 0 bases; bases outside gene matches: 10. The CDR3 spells CASSPQDRGISSYEQYF. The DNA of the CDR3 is TGTGCCAGCTCACCGCAAGACAGGGGAATTAGCTCCTACGAGCAGTACTTC.

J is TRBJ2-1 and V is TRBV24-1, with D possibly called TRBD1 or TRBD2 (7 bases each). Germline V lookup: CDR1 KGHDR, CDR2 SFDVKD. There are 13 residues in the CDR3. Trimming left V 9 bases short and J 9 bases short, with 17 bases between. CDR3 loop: CATAGGGLAEQFF. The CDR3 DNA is TGTGCCACCGCAGGGGGAGGGCTAGCTGAGCAGTTCTTC.

CDR3 nucleotide sequence: TGTGCCAGCAGCTCACGCCGGGACAGCTCCTACGAGCAGTACTTC. As protein: CASSSRRDSSYEQYF. The chain is built from TRBV7-9 and TRBJ2-7; TRBD1 matches at 7 bases. Germline trimming cut 4 bases from V and 0 bases from J; bases unmatched to any gene: 6. The CDR3 has 15 amino acids. Looked up from germline, CDR1 is SEHNR and CDR2 is FQNEAQ (reference sequence).

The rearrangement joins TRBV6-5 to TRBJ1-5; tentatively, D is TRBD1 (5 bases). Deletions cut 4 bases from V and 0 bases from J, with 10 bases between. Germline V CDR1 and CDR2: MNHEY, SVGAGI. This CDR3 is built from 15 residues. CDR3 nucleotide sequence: TGTGCCAGCAGTTGGGGACTCCGTAGCAATCAGCCCCAGCATTTT. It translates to CASSWGLRSNQPQHF.

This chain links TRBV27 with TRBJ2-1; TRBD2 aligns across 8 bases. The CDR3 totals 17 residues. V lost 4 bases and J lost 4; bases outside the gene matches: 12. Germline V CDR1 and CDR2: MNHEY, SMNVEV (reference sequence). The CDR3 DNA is TGTGCCAGCAGTTCGCCTACCCAGCGGGGGCCTTACAATGAGCAGTTCTTC. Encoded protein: CASSSPTQRGPYNEQFF.

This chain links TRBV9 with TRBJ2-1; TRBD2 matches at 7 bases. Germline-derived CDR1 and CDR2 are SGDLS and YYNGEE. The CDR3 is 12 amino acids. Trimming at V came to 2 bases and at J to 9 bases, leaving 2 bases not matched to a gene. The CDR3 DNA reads TGTGCCAGCAGCGTGGGGGGGACTGAGCAGTTCTTC. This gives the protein CASSVGGTEQFF.

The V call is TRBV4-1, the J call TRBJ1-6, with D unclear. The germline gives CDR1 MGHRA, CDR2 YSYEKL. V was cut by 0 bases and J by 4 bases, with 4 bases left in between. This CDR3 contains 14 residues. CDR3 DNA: TGCGCCAGCAGCCAAGATGAATATAATTCACCCCTCCACTTT. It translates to CASSQDEYNSPLHF.

CDR3 coding DNA: TGTGCCAGCTCACCGGACAGGGGGCTCTATGGCTACACCTTC. It translates to CASSPDRGLYGYTF. V and J are TRBV18 and TRBJ1-2; TRBD1 matches 11 bases. Trimming took 3 bases from V and 4 from J; bases not matched to a gene: 1. This CDR3 is 14 amino acids long. Per germline, CDR1 KGHSH and CDR2 LQKENI.